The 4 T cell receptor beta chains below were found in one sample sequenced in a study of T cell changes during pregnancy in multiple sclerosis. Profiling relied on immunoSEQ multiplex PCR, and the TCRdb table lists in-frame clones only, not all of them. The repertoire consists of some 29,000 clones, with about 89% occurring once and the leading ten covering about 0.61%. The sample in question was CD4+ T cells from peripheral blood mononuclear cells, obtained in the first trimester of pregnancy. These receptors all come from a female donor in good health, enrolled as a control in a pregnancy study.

CDR3 sequence reads: CASSQEGPGHSYNEQFF. The CDR3 nucleotides read TGCGCCAGCAGCCAAGAAGGTCCGGGACACTCTTACAATGAGCAGTTCTTC. The chain combines TRBV4-1 with TRBJ2-1, with a tentative D call TRBD1 (6 bases). Germline values: CDR1 MGHRA, CDR2 YSYEKL. The V gene lost 0 bases and the J gene lost 4 bases, with 16 bases spanning the gap. The CDR3 has 17 residues.

The CDR3 nucleotides are TGTGCCAGCAGTTTGGCGGGAGGGCCAGTTGGCGGGGAGCTGTTTTTT. Its translation: CASSLAGGPVGGELFF. The chain has TRBV6-5 and TRBJ2-2; 9 bases map to TRBD2. The CDR3 extends over 16 amino acids. With 4 bases clipped from V and 7 bases from J, the junction kept 10 bases outside the gene matches. In germline, CDR1 is MNHEY, CDR2 SVGAGI.

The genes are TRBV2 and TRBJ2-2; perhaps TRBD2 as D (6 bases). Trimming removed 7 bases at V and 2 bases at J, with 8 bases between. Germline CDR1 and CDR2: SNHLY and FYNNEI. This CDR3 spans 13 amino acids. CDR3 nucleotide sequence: TGTGCCAGCATGCGGGGCAACACCGGGGAGCTGTTTTTT. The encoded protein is CASMRGNTGELFF.

This chain's CDR3 is CASSPAGYSSTDTQYF. The DNA for the CDR3 is TGTGCCAGCAGCCCTGCGGGGTACTCTAGCACAGATACGCAGTATTTT. The rearrangement links TRBV7-8 to TRBJ2-3; D possibly corresponds to TRBD2 (6 bases). This CDR3 region has 16 residues. V lost 5 bases to trimming and J lost 0 bases, with 15 bases between them. Germline CDR1 reads SGHVS; CDR2 reads FQNEAQ.